Below are 14 T cell receptor beta chains sequenced from a single sample in a study of T cells in Graves' hyperthyroidism and ophthalmopathy. TCR beta CDR3 regions were amplified from RNA transcripts. HTBI primers drove first-round RT-PCR of the TCR CDR3. TCRdb used MiXCR to reprocess the multiplex PCR reads, holding one entry per CDR3 protein. Of more than 550,000 distinct CDR3 sequences listed, roughly 17% are singletons. Source material: blood. The receptors stem from a man in his fifties with Graves' hyperthyroidism.

The CDR3 region is CSVEDPGGGSYEQYF. The CDR3 DNA reads TGCAGCGTTGAAGATCCGGGGGGGGGCTCCTACGAGCAGTACTTC. The genes are TRBV29-1 and TRBJ2-7; 8 bases fit TRBD2. CDR1 is SQVTM, CDR2 ANQGSEA, per germline. V lost 0 bases and J lost 0; bases outside the gene matches: 4. There are 15 residues in the CDR3.

V gene TRBV5-1 combines with J gene TRBJ2-1, with unresolved D. Trimming took 1 base from V and 0 from J, leaving 17 bases between them. CDR1 is SGHRS, CDR2 YFSETQ, per germline. CDR3 length: 18 amino acids. DNA of the CDR3: TGCGCCAGCAGCTTGAACCGATACGGCAGGAGCTCCTACAATGAGCAGTTCTTC. The encoded protein is CASSLNRYGRSSYNEQFF.

The chain is built from TRBV4-1 and TRBJ2-7; D not certain. V dropped 1 base and J dropped 3 bases, with 7 bases sitting between them. This CDR3 region has 13 residues. Per the germline V gene, CDR1 is MGHRA and CDR2 is YSYEKL. The CDR3 DNA follows: TGCGCCAGCAGCCAAGGGATGGGCTACGAGCAGTACTTC. As protein: CASSQGMGYEQYF.

The chain is built from TRBV4-3 and TRBJ2-4; D uncertain. The CDR3 extends over 16 amino acids. Trimming took off 0 bases at V and 7 bases at J, with 16 bases between the two ends. Germline-derived CDR1 and CDR2 are LGHNA and YSLEER. The CDR3 spells CASSQDYSSYGNIQYF. CDR3 coding DNA: TGCGCCAGCAGCCAAGATTACAGCTCGTATGGGAACATTCAGTACTTC.

This clonotype was picked up a small number of times. This sequence joins TRBV7-9 and TRBJ2-7; tentatively, D is TRBD2 (5 bases). Germline CDR1 is SEHNR and CDR2 is FQNEAQ (reference sequence). Trimming shortened V by 8 bases and J by 1 base, and 12 bases separated the two germline ends. The CDR3 spans 13 residues. The DNA of the CDR3 is TGTGCCAGCCGGGTCTGGGAGTCCTACGAGCAGTACTTC. Its protein is CASRVWESYEQYF. The complete variable domain, with remaining parts taken from reference TRBV7-9 and TRBJ2-7, reads DTGVSQNPRHKITKRGQNVTFRCDPISEHNRLYWYRQTLGQGPEFLTYFQNEAQLEKSRLLSDRFSAERPKGSFSTLEIQRTEQGDSAMYLCASRVWESYEQYFGPGTRLTVT.

This clonotype appeared many times. This chain uses TRBV2 with TRBJ2-1; 12 nucleotides align to TRBD1. Germline CDR1 SNHLY, CDR2 FYNNEI. V lost 0 bases to trimming and J lost 5 bases; unmatched junction nucleotides: 17. This CDR3 comprises 21 residues. CDR3 nucleotide sequence: TGTGCCAGCAGTGAAGCGCTTCAGGTCTGGGACAGGGGGCGCCCAAACAATGAGCAGTTCTTC. Its protein is CASSEALQVWDRGRPNNEQFF.

With respect to this clonotype: A read error may account for a junction end that differs from germline. The rearrangement joins TRBV28 to TRBJ2-1, with D unresolved. CDR3 length: 17 residues. CDR1 MDHEN and CDR2 SYDVKM come from the germline V gene. This CDR3 reads CASSPGRPSASYNEQFF. The CDR3, as DNA: TGTGCTAGCAGTCCCGGGCGGCCGTCCGCTTCCTACAATGAGCAGTTCTTC.

This clonotype has a handful of counts. The rearrangement joins TRBV6-1 to TRBJ1-5; 10 nucleotides match TRBD1. The trim removed 5 bases at V and 7 bases at J, leaving 14 bases unmatched. CDR3 length: 17 residues. Germline values: CDR1 MNHNS, CDR2 SASEGT. The chain's CDR3 is CASSISVTGGFMQPQHF. In DNA form, the CDR3 reads TGTGCCAGCAGTATATCCGTGACAGGGGGCTTTATGCAGCCCCAGCATTTT.

This clonotype appeared many times. CDR3 in DNA: TGTGCCAGCAGTCAACCGGGACACATCTCTGGGGCCAACGTCCTGACTTTC. This translates into CASSQPGHISGANVLTF. The chain has TRBV28 and TRBJ2-6, with D perhaps matching TRBD1 (6 bases). Trimming shortened V by 5 bases and J by 0 bases, and 14 bases separated the two germline ends. Germline V gene lookup returns CDR1 MDHEN and CDR2 SYDVKM. There are 17 residues in the CDR3.

This clonotype was detected many times. This chain uses TRBV2 with TRBJ2-3; D not certain. The germline V gene encodes CDR1 SNHLY and CDR2 FYNNEI. The ends were cut back, 8 bases at V and 2 bases at J, with 5 bases in the middle. The CDR3 covers 11 residues. The CDR3 DNA is TGTGCCAGCGGGTACACAGATACGCAGTATTTT. This encodes CASGYTDTQYF. Complete variable domain (other parts from reference TRBV2 and TRBJ2-3): EPEVTQTPSHQVTQMGQEVILRCVPISNHLYFYWYRQILGQKVEFLVSFYNNEISEKSEIFDDQFSVERPDGSNFTLKIRSTKLEDSAMYFCASGYTDTQYFGPGTRLTVL.

In its sample, this clonotype was seen many times. The chain uses TRBV2 and TRBJ2-1; D ambiguous. The germline V gene has CDR1 SNHLY and CDR2 FYNNEI. This CDR3 is built from 12 residues. The V end lost 6 bases, the J end lost 9 bases, and 12 bases lay between the germline ends. CDR3 protein: CASSQKTGEQFF. Here the CDR3 DNA reads TGTGCCAGCAGCCAAAAAACCGGTGAGCAGTTCTTC.

The chain couples TRBV20-1 to TRBJ1-1, with D uncertain. V lost 5 bases, J lost 0 bases, and 7 bases lay in between. The CDR3 totals 12 residues. Per germline, CDR1 DFQATT and CDR2 SNEGSKA (reference sequence). CDR3 region: CSAEYMNTEAFF. CDR3 bases: TGCAGTGCTGAATATATGAACACTGAAGCTTTCTTT.

Ten or more counts support this clonotype. The chain carries TRBV18 and TRBJ2-3; D remains unclear. CDR1 is KGHSH, CDR2 LQKENI, per germline. The CDR3 spans 14 residues. Trimming took off 4 bases at V and 0 bases at J, with 8 bases between the two ends. The CDR3 reads CASSQQTSTDTQYF. The CDR3 DNA is TGTGCCAGCTCACAACAGACTAGCACAGATACGCAGTATTTT.

In this sample, this clonotype turned up many times. The V call is TRBV7-2, the J call TRBJ1-5; D is ambiguous. Trimming shortened V by 5 bases and J by 7 bases, and 15 bases separated the two germline ends. The CDR3 runs to 14 residues. The germline V gene encodes CDR1 SGHTA and CDR2 FQGNSA. Here the CDR3 reads CASSRGPTRQPQHF. Here the CDR3 DNA reads TGTGCCAGCAGCCGCGGGCCGACTAGGCAGCCCCAGCATTTT.